This entry is about one T cell receptor (beta chain). This clonotype appeared a few times. The antigen it binds to is not known. There are no base qualities to consult, and no much larger clone falls within one base. The library was built by means of PCR. For sequencing, an Illumina HiSeq 2500 was employed. To normalize quantification of the TCRbeta repertoire, the TCR libraries were built with molecular barcoding that relied on unique molecular identifiers. TCRdb trimmed public reads at Q25 via fastp, called clones via MiXCR and kept in-frame beta chains. Entries are consolidated by CDR3 protein sequence, retaining the most common genes and DNA. The sample table records approximately 390,000 distinct CDR3 sequences; 9.5% to 13% of these occur just once. The top ten constitute 4.5% to 6.5% of the sample. This entry comes from a study of T-cell reconstitution after alpha-beta-depleted transplantation in children (TCRdb year 2016). Study-wide context: Using TCR repertoire profiling, the study followed T-cell immune reconstitution in a quantitative way in children after TCRalphabeta/CD19-depleted allogeneic hematopoietic cell transplantation.

For this chain, trimming is 0 bases at the V end and 2 bases at the J end, and the number of junction bases without a gene match is 1. CDR1 and CDR2 (MNHEY, SVGAGI) derive from the germline V gene. The CDR3 runs 16 residues from the cysteine to the phenylalanine. The read is trimmed to its CDR3 DNA, 48 bases read in frame from base 1. This receptor was identified in a human donor who donated a stem cell graft to a child with acute myeloid leukemia. The sequence is built from TRBV6-5 and TRBJ2-5, with 12 bases aligning to TRBD2. Sequenced here: PBMCs from the stem cell graft donor, sampled from the stem cell graft. The CDR3 here reads CASSYSLAGGQETQYF. The nucleotides are TGTGCCAGCAGTTACTCCCTAGCGGGGGGGCAAGAGACCCAGTACTTC.